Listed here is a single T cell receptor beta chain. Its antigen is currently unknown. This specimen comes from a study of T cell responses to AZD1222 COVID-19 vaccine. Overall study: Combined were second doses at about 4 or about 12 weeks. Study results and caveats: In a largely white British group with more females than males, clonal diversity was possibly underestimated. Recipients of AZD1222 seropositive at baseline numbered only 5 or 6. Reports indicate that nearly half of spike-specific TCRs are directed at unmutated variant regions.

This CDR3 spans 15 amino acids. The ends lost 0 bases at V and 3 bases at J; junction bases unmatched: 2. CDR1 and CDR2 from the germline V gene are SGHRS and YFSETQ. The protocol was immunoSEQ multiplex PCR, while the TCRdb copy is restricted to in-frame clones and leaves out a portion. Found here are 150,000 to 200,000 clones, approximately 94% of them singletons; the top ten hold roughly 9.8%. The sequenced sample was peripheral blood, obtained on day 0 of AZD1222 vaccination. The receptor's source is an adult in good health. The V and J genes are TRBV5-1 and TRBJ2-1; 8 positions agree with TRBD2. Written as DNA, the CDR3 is TGCGCCAGCAGCTTGGGTACTAGCGGCTACAATGAGCAGTTCTTC. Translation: CASSLGTSGYNEQFF. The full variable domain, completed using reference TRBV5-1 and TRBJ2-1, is KAGVTQTPRYLIKTRGQQVTLSCSPISGHRSVSWYQQTPGQGLQFLFEYFSETQRNKGNFPGRFSGRQFSNSRSEMNVSTLELGDSALYLCASSLGTSGYNEQFFGPGTRLTVL.